These T cell receptor beta chains were read from a single sample in a study of blood T cell repertoires in COVID-19. Sequencing used immunoSEQ multiplex PCR; TCRdb keeps in-frame clones, though not all of them. The sample records about 150,000 clones, approximately 86% being singletons. The sample comprised peripheral blood. These receptors came from a man between 60 and 75 years old with COVID-19, enrolled during active disease. The CDR3 runs from the conserved cysteine through the conserved F or W. Each record gives: clone size, J gene, V gene, CDR3 protein. Expanded clones get a size class; other rows say once, few or many, or leave the size out.

NA TRBJ2-7 TRBV20-1 CSASLAGGTYEQYF
NA TRBJ1-4 TRBV4-1 CASSQGWGAGLGEKLFF
NA TRBJ1-2 TRBV6-5 CASSSRSGGNYGYTF
NA TRBJ2-5 TRBV11-2 CASSLTGTSGIETQYF
NA TRBJ1-2 TRBV5-1 CASSSGQGSRGYTF
NA TRBJ2-3 TRBV7-8 CASSLVTSGGSDTQYF
NA TRBJ2-2 TRBV30 CAWSVGETGELFF
NA TRBJ2-1 TRBV18 CASSPPTSGRAGEQFF
NA TRBJ1-2 TRBV28 CASSRSGTLRGYTF
NA TRBJ2-2 TRBV5-1 CASSLSVPAGTGELFF
NA TRBJ2-3 TRBV7-8 CASSQQTIAGARGTDTQYF
NA TRBJ2-3 TRBV11-3 CASSPSGGTDTQYF
few TRBJ1-6 TRBV3-1/TRBV3-2 CASSWGQGNGSPLHF
NA TRBJ1-1 TRBV11-3 CASSLYLPAGAFF
NA TRBJ2-5 TRBV5-1 CASSLVQGAKETQYF
few TRBJ1-1 TRBV7-9 CASSLDSFMNTEAFF
NA TRBJ2-7 TRBV11-3 CASSLGRGSYEQYF
NA TRBJ1-2 TRBV21-1 CASLKLERGREYGYTF
NA TRBJ2-5 TRBV5-1 CASSLPTGGETQYF
NA TRBJ1-4 TRBV11-2 CASSSGTGLNEKLFF
NA TRBJ2-1 TRBV6-5 CASSVGLLSNNEQFF
NA TRBJ1-4 TRBV4-1 CASSQTAQQGWPGEKLFF
NA TRBJ2-3 TRBV24-1 CATKGQGEVHTQYF
NA TRBJ1-3 TRBV11-2 CASSQGGGNTIYF
NA TRBJ1-4 TRBV7-2 CASSSGDTRDEKLFF
NA TRBJ2-1 TRBV27 CASRPLAGGQYNEQFF
NA TRBJ2-2 TRBV4-3 CASSQDYGGAGELFF
NA TRBJ1-1 TRBV6-5 CASRLESGNTEAFF
NA TRBJ1-1 TRBV2 CASTRTTEAFF
NA TRBJ2-3 TRBV28 CATDRGATDTQYF
NA TRBJ2-5 TRBV27 CASSLPTGGAEGLKETQYF
few TRBJ2-1 TRBV14 CASSQVGTSGYNEQFF
NA TRBJ2-6 TRBV19 CASSRGDSTGANVLTF
NA TRBJ2-2 TRBV5-1 CASSLAVGGTGELFF
many TRBJ2-7 TRBV19 CASSIDGTSGSPYEQYF
NA TRBJ1-6 TRBV7-2 CASTASTNNSPLHF
NA TRBJ1-5 TRBV19 CASSIEPGGNQPQHF
few TRBJ1-3 TRBV2 CASNTGQHSGNTIYF
NA TRBJ2-5 TRBV5-4 CASSPQQGGKTQYF
NA TRBJ2-1 TRBV18 CASSPAQGARNEQFF
NA TRBJ1-2 TRBV5-6 CASSLDQGGNYGYTF
NA TRBJ2-1 TRBV27 CASRGGTSGSYEQFF
NA TRBJ1-1 TRBV6-2/TRBV6-3 CASSYPEGGVTEAFF
NA TRBJ1-1 TRBV7-2 CASSLAPGMNTEAFF
NA TRBJ2-1 TRBV7-9 CASSLPGGMSNEQFF